This T cell receptor (beta chain) was retrieved from a study of T cells in Graves' hyperthyroidism and ophthalmopathy. Study-level findings and limits: The blood repertoire included most of the expanded thyroid clonotypes above 0.001. Through a model of 13 V-J features, ophthalmopathy was separated from stable hyperthyroidism.

The CDR3 regions of TCR beta were amplified from RNA transcripts. First-round RT-PCR of the TCR CDR3 relied on the HTBI primer set. TCRdb ran MiXCR on the multiplex PCR reads and lists one entry per CDR3 protein. The sample has around 450,000 distinct CDR3 sequences, roughly 14% seen once. Stability of Graves' hyperthyroidism was defined as absent ophthalmopathy progression within 18 months. Pregnant or lactating patients were excluded, as were those with uncontrolled infection or other autoimmune disease. The CDR3 is 13 residues long. V shed 3 bases, J shed 6 bases, and the junction held 7 bases outside the gene matches. The germline V gene encodes CDR1 DFQATT and CDR2 SNEGSKA (reference sequence). This clonotype was counted at least ten times. The antigen is unknown.

The chain recombines TRBV20-1 with TRBJ1-1; TRBD1 matches 7 bases. The clonotype was recovered from a woman under 30 with Graves' hyperthyroidism. The sample taken for sequencing was blood. CDR3 DNA sequence: TGCAGTGCTAGGGGACAGAGGGAGGCTGAAGCTTTCTTT. It is translated as CSARGQREAEAFF.